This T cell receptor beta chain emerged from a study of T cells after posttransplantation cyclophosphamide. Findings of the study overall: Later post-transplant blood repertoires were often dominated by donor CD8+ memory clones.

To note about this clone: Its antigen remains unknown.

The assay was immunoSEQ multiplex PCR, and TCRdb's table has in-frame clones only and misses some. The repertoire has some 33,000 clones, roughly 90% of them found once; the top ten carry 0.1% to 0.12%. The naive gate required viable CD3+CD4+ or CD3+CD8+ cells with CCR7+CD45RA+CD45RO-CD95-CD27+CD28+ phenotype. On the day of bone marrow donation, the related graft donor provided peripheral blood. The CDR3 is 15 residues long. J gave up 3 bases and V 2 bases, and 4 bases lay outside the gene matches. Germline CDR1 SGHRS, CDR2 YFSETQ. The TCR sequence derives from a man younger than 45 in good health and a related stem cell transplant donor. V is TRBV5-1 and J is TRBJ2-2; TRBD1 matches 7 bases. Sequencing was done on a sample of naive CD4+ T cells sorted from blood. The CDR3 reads CASSFRTGDTGELFF. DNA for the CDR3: TGCGCCAGCAGCTTCCGGACAGGAGACACCGGGGAGCTGTTTTTT.